This record looks at one T cell receptor (beta chain) sequence and its context. The target antigen is unknown. This may come from a read error, since a much larger clone is one base off. Caucasian individuals from Russia who were healthy and aged about 6 to 95 acted as donors. This entry comes from a study of blood T cells in healthy people across ages. Regarding the study as a whole: The study lacked donor CMV status, which possibly confounded expanded clonotype changes. Roughly linearly, TCR beta diversity per million T cells fell as age increased.

Next came a second PCR, run for about 6 to 12 cycles, which used a sample-barcoded 5' primer along with a J-beta primer mix. Every sample returned 2.5 million or more CDR3-containing paired-end reads. One entry per CDR3 protein, called by TCRdb with MiXCR from the 5' RACE reads. The sample holds fewer than 2,000,000 distinct CDR3 sequences, approximately 32% seen once. Germline lookup yields CDR1 ENHRY and CDR2 SYGVKD. This CDR3 comprises 17 residues. The V gene lost 3 bases and the J gene lost 5 bases, with 21 bases spanning the gap. The chain is built from TRBV10-3 and TRBJ2-3; the D gene is possibly TRBD2 (6 bases). This clonotype was obtained from a woman in her 30s in good health. The specimen sequenced was blood. CDR3 nucleotide sequence: TGTGCCATCAGTGACTATGCGGGGCGGGGCGAGGGAGATACGCAGTATTTT. This encodes CAISDYAGRGEGDTQYF.